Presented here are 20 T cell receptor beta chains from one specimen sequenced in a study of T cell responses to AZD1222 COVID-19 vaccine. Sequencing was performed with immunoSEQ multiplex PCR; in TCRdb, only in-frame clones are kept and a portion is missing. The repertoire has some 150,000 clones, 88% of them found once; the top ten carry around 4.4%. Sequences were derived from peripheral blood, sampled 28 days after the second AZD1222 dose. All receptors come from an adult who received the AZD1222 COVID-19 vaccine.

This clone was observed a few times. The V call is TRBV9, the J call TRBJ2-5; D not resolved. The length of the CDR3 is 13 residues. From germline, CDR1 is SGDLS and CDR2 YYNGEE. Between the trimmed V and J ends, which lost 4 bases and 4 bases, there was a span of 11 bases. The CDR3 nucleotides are TGTGCCAGCAGCCTCCGGCCGGGAGAGACCCAGTACTTC. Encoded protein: CASSLRPGETQYF. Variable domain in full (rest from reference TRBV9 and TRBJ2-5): DSGVTQTPKHLITATGQRVTLRCSPRSGDLSVYWYQQSLDQGLQFLIQYYNGEERAKGNILERFSAQQFPDLHSELNLSSLELGDSALYFCASSLRPGETQYFGPGTRLLVL.

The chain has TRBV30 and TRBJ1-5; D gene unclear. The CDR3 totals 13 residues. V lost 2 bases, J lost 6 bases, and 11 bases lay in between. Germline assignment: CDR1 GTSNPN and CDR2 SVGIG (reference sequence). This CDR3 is CAWSRTVGQPQHF. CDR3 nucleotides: TGTGCCTGGAGTCGTACTGTAGGTCAGCCCCAGCATTTT.

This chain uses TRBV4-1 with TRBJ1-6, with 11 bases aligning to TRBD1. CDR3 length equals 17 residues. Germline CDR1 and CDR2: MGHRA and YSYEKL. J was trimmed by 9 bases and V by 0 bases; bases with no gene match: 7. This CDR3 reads CASSQDPSGTGGSPLHF. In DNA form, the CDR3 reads TGCGCCAGCAGCCAAGATCCATCGGGGACAGGGGGTTCACCCCTCCACTTT.

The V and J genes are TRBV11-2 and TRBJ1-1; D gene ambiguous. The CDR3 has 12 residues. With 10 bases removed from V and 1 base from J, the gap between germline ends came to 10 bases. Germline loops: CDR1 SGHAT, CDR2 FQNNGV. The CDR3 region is CATHRWNTEAFF. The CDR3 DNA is TGTGCCACCCACCGTTGGAACACTGAAGCTTTCTTT.

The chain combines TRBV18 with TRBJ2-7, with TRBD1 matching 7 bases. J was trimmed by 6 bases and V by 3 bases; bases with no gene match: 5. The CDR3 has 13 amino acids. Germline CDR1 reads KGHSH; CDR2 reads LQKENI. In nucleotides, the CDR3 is TGTGCCAGCTCACCGGACAGGACGGCCGAGCAGTACTTC. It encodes CASSPDRTAEQYF.

The CDR3 bases are TGCAGCGTACTGACAGGTGTTGACACCGGGGAGCTGTTTTTT. Its protein product is CSVLTGVDTGELFF. This sequence joins TRBV29-1 and TRBJ2-2, with D possibly TRBD1 on 6 matching bases. The V gene lost 6 bases and the J gene lost 3 bases, with 14 bases spanning the gap. The germline V gene encodes CDR1 SQVTM and CDR2 ANQGSEA. The CDR3 sequence is 14 residues long.

The CDR3 nucleotides are TGTGCCAGCAGCTTAGCGGTTAGCGGGGGCTACAATGAGCAGTTCTTC. As protein: CASSLAVSGGYNEQFF. The V gene is TRBV7-9, the J gene TRBJ2-1; 9 bases map to TRBD2. This CDR3 is 16 amino acids long. Germline CDR1 SEHNR, CDR2 FQNEAQ (reference sequence). V gave up 0 bases and J gave up 3 bases; unmatched junction bases: 3. Full variable domain (outside the CDR3, taken from reference TRBV7-9 and TRBJ2-1): DTGVSQNPRHKITKRGQNVTFRCDPISEHNRLYWYRQTLGQGPEFLTYFQNEAQLEKSRLLSDRFSAERPKGSFSTLEIQRTEQGDSAMYLCASSLAVSGGYNEQFFGPGTRLTVL.

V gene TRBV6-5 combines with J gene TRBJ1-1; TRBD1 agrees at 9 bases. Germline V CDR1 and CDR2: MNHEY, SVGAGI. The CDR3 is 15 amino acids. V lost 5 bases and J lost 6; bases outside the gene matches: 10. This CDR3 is CASSPGQGGTAEAFF. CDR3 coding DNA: TGTGCCAGCAGTCCGGGACAGGGTGGAACTGCTGAAGCTTTCTTT.

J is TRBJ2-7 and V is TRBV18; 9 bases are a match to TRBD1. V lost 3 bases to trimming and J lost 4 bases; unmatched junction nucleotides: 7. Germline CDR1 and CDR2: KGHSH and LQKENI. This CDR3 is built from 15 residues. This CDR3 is CASSPPGQGFYEQYF. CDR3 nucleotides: TGTGCCAGCTCACCCCCCGGACAGGGGTTTTACGAGCAGTACTTC.

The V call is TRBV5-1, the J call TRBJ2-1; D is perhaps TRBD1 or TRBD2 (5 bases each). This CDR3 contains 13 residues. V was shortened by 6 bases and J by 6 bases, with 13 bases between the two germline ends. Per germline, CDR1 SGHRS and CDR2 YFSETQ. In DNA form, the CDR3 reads TGCGCCAGCAAAGACCGGGGCCTCAATGAGCAGTTCTTC. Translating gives CASKDRGLNEQFF.

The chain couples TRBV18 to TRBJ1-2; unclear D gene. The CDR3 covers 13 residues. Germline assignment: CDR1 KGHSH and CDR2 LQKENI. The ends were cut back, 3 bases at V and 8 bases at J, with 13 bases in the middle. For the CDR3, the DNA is TGTGCCAGCTCACCCCCAGGCGGTCTGGGCTACACCTTC. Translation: CASSPPGGLGYTF.

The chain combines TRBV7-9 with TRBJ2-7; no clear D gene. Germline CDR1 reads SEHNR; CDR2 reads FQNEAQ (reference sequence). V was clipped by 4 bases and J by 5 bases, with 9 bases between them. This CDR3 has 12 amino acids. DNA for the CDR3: TGTGCCAGCAGCTCCTTAGGGAACGAGCAGTACTTC. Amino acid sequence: CASSSLGNEQYF.

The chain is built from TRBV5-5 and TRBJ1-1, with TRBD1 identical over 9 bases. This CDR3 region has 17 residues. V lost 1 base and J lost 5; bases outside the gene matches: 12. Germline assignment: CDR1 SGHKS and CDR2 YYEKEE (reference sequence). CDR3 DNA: TGTGCCAGCAGCTTGCTCCCCGGGGACAGGGTAGAGACTGAAGCTTTCTTT. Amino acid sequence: CASSLLPGDRVETEAFF. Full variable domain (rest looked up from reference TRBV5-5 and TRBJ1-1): DAGVTQSPTHLIKTRGQQVTLRCSPISGHKSVSWYQQVLGQGPQFIFQYYEKEERGRGNFPDRFSARQFPNYSSELNVNALLLGDSALYLCASSLLPGDRVETEAFFGQGTRLTVV.

In DNA, the CDR3 is TGTGCCAGCAGCCAAGAGGGGAGGGCGCGGGAAGCTTTCTTT. It specifies CASSQEGRAREAFF. The chain recombines TRBV14 with TRBJ1-1; no firm D call. V shed 0 bases and J shed 8 bases, with 13 bases lying between them. The CDR3 length is 14 residues. Germline V lookup: CDR1 SGHDN, CDR2 FVKESK.

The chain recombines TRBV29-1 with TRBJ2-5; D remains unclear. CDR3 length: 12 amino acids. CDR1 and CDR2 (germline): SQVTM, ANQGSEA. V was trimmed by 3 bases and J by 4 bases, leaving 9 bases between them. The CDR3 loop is CSVEGIGETQYF. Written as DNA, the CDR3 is TGCAGCGTTGAGGGGATAGGAGAGACCCAGTACTTC.

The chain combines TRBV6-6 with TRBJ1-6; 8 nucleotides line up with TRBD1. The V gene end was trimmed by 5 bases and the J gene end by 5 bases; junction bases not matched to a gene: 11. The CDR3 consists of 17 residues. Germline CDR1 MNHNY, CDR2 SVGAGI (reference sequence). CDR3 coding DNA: TGTGCCAGCAGTCGCTCCCTGACAGGGGTCGATAATTCACCCCTCCACTTT. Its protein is CASSRSLTGVDNSPLHF.

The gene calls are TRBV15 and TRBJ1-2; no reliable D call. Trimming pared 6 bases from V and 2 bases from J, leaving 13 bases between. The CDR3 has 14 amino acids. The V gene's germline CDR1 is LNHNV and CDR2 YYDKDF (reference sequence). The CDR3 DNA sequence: TGTGCCACCAGGCCGGGTGATTCAAACTATGGCTACACCTTC. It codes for CATRPGDSNYGYTF.

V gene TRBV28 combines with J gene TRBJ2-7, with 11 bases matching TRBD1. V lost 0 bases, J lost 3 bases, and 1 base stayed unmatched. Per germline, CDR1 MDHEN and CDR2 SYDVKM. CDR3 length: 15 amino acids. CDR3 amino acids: CASSLWGQGVYEQYF. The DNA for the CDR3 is TGTGCCAGCAGTTTATGGGGACAGGGGGTCTACGAGCAGTACTTC.

The CDR3 bases are TGTGCCAGCAGTGAGCGGGACAGGAGTCCCAAAAACATTCAGTACTTC. Its protein product is CASSERDRSPKNIQYF. The V call is TRBV6-1, the J call TRBJ2-4, with 8 bases matching TRBD1. Germline V CDR1 and CDR2: MNHNS, SASEGT. The CDR3 has 16 residues. V trimming: 3 bases; J trimming: 2 bases; junction bases outside the gene matches: 6.

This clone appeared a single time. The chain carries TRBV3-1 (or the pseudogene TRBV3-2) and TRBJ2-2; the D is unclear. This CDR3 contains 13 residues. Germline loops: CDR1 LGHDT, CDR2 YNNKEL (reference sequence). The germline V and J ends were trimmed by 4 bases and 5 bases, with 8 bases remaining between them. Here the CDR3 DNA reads TGTGCCAGCAGCCCGTCTTGGACCGGGGAGCTGTTTTTT. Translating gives CASSPSWTGELFF.